These 13 T cell receptor beta chains share one sample of origin, sequenced in a study of glioma-infiltrating T cells. The iRepertoire nested amplicon-rescue multiplex PCR amplified TCR alpha and beta CDR3s from RNA. TCRdb reanalysed the multiplex PCR reads using MiXCR and keeps one entry per CDR3 protein. This table has around 170,000 distinct CDR3 sequences, 43% appearing once. Sequencing was performed on glioma tissue, nonneoplastic brain tissue, or PBMCs (not recorded which). These receptors all come from a human donor with low-grade glioma or glioblastoma, undergoing nonglioma brain surgery, or in good health (not recorded which).

This clonotype has ten or more counts. The gene calls are TRBV20-1 and TRBJ2-3, with 10 bases that match TRBD2. This CDR3 contains 16 residues. V was pared by 5 bases and J by 4 bases, with 12 bases of the junction left unmatched. Germline V gene sequence: CDR1 DFQATT, CDR2 SNEGSKA (reference sequence). The CDR3 region is CSAGPKALAGADTQYF. In nucleotides, the CDR3 is TGCAGTGCTGGTCCTAAGGCGCTAGCGGGAGCAGATACGCAGTATTTT.

There are a few counts of this clonotype. This chain uses TRBV29-1 with TRBJ2-3; possibly TRBD1 for D (6 bases). Trimming cost V 6 bases and J 1 base, with 17 bases left between them. The CDR3 extends over 15 amino acids. Per the germline V gene, CDR1 is SQVTM and CDR2 is ANQGSEA. CDR3 sequence: CSVGRGSWRTDTQYF. The CDR3 nucleotides read TGCAGCGTGGGTAGGGGGAGCTGGCGCACAGATACGCAGTATTTT.

By sample fraction, this clonotype is medium-sized. This rearrangement joins TRBV28 to TRBJ2-1, with D possibly TRBD2 on 5 matching bases. V lost 2 bases and J lost 4, with 12 bases in between. The CDR3 sequence is 15 residues long. Looked up from germline, CDR1 is MDHEN and CDR2 is SYDVKM. The chain's CDR3 is CASSLVGAGYNEQFF. CDR3 DNA: TGTGCCAGCAGTTTAGTGGGAGCAGGATACAATGAGCAGTTCTTC.

This clonotype occurred once. Just one base apart from a much larger clone, this may be a read error. The chain joins TRBV15 to TRBJ2-7; 9 bases match TRBD2. The length of the CDR3 is 14 residues. Per germline, CDR1 LNHNV and CDR2 YYDKDF (reference sequence). The CDR3 region is CVTSTGLAGYEQYF. The CDR3 DNA reads TGTGTCACCAGTACCGGGCTAGCGGGGTACGAGCAGTACTTC.

This clonotype appeared a few times. This chain links TRBV3-1 with TRBJ1-1; 9 bases are a match to TRBD1. Per the germline V gene, CDR1 is LGHDT and CDR2 is YNNKEL (reference sequence). The CDR3 consists of 16 residues. J gave up 4 bases and V 4 bases, and 10 bases lay outside the gene matches. In DNA form, the CDR3 reads TGTGCCAGCAGCCTCGGGACAGGGTGGGCGACCACTGAAGCTTTCTTT. This encodes CASSLGTGWATTEAFF.

With regard to this clonotype: This may arise from a read error, as a much more abundant clone is one base away. The rearrangement links TRBV20-1 to TRBJ2-7; 9 positions match TRBD2. Germline V gene data show CDR1 as DFQATT and CDR2 as SNEGSKA (reference sequence). The V gene end was trimmed by 5 bases and the J gene end by 4 bases; junction bases not matched to a gene: 15. The CDR3 is 16 amino acids. CDR3 in DNA: TGCAGTGCTCGACCTCCGATTAGCGGGAGAGTATACGAGCAGTACTTC. The encoded protein is CSARPPISGRVYEQYF.

This clonotype turned up a few times. A much bigger clone sits one base away, suggesting this may be a read error. This sequence joins TRBV20-1 and TRBJ2-7; TRBD1 matches at 10 bases. CDR1 DFQATT and CDR2 SNEGSKA come from the germline V gene (reference sequence). This CDR3 is built from 13 residues. CDR3 nucleotide sequence: TGCAATGCAAGGACAGGGGGAATCTACGAGCAGTACTTC. This translates into CNARTGGIYEQYF.

This clonotype was observed at least ten times. V is TRBV19 and J is TRBJ2-2, with D perhaps TRBD2 (6 bases). The length of the CDR3 is 14 residues. The V end was cut by 8 bases, the J end by 5 bases, with 15 bases between. Germline lookup yields CDR1 LNHDA and CDR2 SQIVND (reference sequence). The CDR3: CASSTSFLTGELFF. CDR3 in DNA: TGTGCCAGTTCGACTAGTTTCCTGACCGGGGAGCTGTTTTTT.

There are many counts of this clonotype. V usage is TRBV29-1 and J usage is TRBJ1-1, with D hard to call. Germline V gives CDR1 SQVTM, CDR2 ANQGSEA. This CDR3 comprises 13 residues. V lost 4 bases and J 0 bases, leaving 9 bases between the germline ends. The CDR3 sequence: CSVGRQLNTEAFF. For the CDR3, the DNA is TGCAGCGTTGGGCGCCAGCTGAACACTGAAGCTTTCTTT.

By share of the sample, this clonotype is medium-sized (0.01 to 0.1%). The chain employs TRBV6-1 and TRBJ2-7; D uncertain. Germline V gives CDR1 MNHNS, CDR2 SASEGT. This CDR3 has 14 residues. V shed 5 bases and J shed 2 bases, with 13 bases lying between them. The CDR3 DNA reads as TGTGCCAGCAGTTCCCCCTCCGCCCCCTACGAGCAGTACTTC. Translation: CASSSPSAPYEQYF.

This clonotype turned up a few times. The V call is TRBV9, the J call TRBJ1-1; D possibly corresponds to TRBD1 (6 bases). Germline CDR1 is SGDLS and CDR2 is YYNGEE. CDR3 size: 15 residues. V lost 2 bases, J lost 0 bases, and 11 bases lay in between. The CDR3 nucleotides read TGTGCCAGCAGCGTGTCAGGGGATATGAACACTGAAGCTTTCTTT. It specifies CASSVSGDMNTEAFF.

With regard to this clonotype: A much larger clone lies one base from this, so it may be a read error. The chain couples TRBV10-3 to TRBJ2-7; D remains ambiguous. This CDR3 is built from 13 residues. The V end lost 8 bases, the J end lost 4 bases, and 15 bases lay between the germline ends. In germline, CDR1 is ENHRY, CDR2 SYGVKD. The CDR3 protein is CAIGVQQSYEQYF. DNA for the CDR3: TGTGCCATCGGTGTACAGCAGTCATACGAGCAGTACTTC.

This clonotype was observed many times. The rearrangement uses TRBV15 and TRBJ2-2; perhaps TRBD2 as D (6 bases). Per germline, CDR1 LNHNV and CDR2 YYDKDF (reference sequence). The CDR3 consists of 16 residues. The germline V and J ends were trimmed by 2 bases and 4 bases, with 14 bases remaining between them. Written as DNA, the CDR3 is TGTGCCACCAGCAGACGTCAACTAGCAGGCACCGGGGAGCTGTTTTTT. Its protein product is CATSRRQLAGTGELFF.